Listed below are T cell receptor beta chains from one sample, sequenced in a study of T cell repertoires in cytomegalovirus infection. TCRdb re-analysed the reads in MiXCR, keeping a single row per CDR3 protein. The sample shows 250,000 or so distinct CDR3 sequences, approximately 9.1% of them seen only once. Sequencing was done on a sample of PBMCs. These receptor sequences come from a human donor in good health (CMV status not recorded). Some clones in this sample may be carry-over from other donors' samples. Each CDR3 is given with its conserved first and last residue. D genes are given only for firm matches. A row's size may be missing; if present it is once, few, many or a size class.

TRBV7-2	TRBJ1-1	many	NA	CASSLDGYTEAFF	TGTGCCAGCAGCTTGGACGGGTACACTGAAGCTTTCTTT
TRBV5-4	TRBJ2-1	few	TRBD1	CASSSPRDRDPKQFF	TGTGCCAGCAGCTCTCCCCGGGACAGGGATCCAAAACAATTCTTC
TRBV12-3/TRBV12-4	TRBJ2-7	many	NA	CASSTGTRSSYEQYF	TGTGCCAGCAGTACCGGGACAAGGAGCTCCTACGAGCAGTACTTC
TRBV14	TRBJ1-4	many	NA	CASSPSSPRAGGVEKLFF	TGTGCCAGCAGCCCATCGTCCCCTCGCGCGGGTGGTGTGGAAAAACTGTTTTTT
TRBV19	TRBJ2-5	many	NA	CASSIRGSWGETQYF	TGTGCCAGTAGTATACGAGGGAGCTGGGGAGAGACCCAGTACTTC
TRBV7-2	TRBJ1-1	many	NA	CASSWVPESTEAFF	TGTGCCAGCAGCTGGGTCCCAGAGAGCACTGAAGCTTTCTTT
TRBV7-2	TRBJ1-1	many	NA	CASSLERNTEAFF	TGTGCCAGCAGCTTAGAGCGGAACACTGAAGCTTTCTTT
TRBV7-2	TRBJ2-5	many	TRBD2	CASSSTSGGAETQYF	TGTGCCAGCAGCTCCACTAGCGGGGGGGCGGAGACCCAGTACTTC
TRBV12-3/TRBV12-4	TRBJ2-7	many	NA	CASSAGQSYEQYF	TGTGCCAGCAGTGCAGGACAGTCCTACGAGCAGTACTTC
TRBV19	TRBJ1-5	once	NA	CASSTRGQPQHF	TGTGCCAGTAGTACCCGAGGTCAGCCCCAGCATTTT
TRBV7-6	TRBJ2-3	NA	TRBD2	CASSLSSSGRTDTQYF	TGTGCCAGCAGCCTATCATCTAGCGGGAGGACAGATACGCAGTATTTT
TRBV28	TRBJ2-1	NA	TRBD2	CASGLAGYEQFF	TGTGCCAGCGGACTAGCGGGGTATGAGCAGTTCTTC
TRBV10-2	TRBJ1-6	NA	NA	CASSESAGSSYNSPLHF	TGCGCCAGCAGTGAGTCGGCCGGAAGCTCCTATAATTCACCCCTCCACTTT
TRBV20-1	TRBJ1-2	many	TRBD1	CSARGTGAYGYTF	TGCAGTGCTAGGGGGACAGGGGCCTATGGCTACACCTTC
TRBV6-2/TRBV6-3	TRBJ1-5	NA	TRBD1	CASSYERTGGGQPQHF	TGTGCCAGCAGTTACGAAAGGACAGGGGGCGGGCAGCCCCAGCATTTT
TRBV9	TRBJ1-5	NA	TRBD1	CASSATGGRNQPQHF	TGTGCCAGCAGCGCCACAGGGGGCCGGAATCAGCCCCAGCATTTT
TRBV7-2	TRBJ2-5	many	NA	CATQRGGGIETQYF	TGTGCCACCCAGAGAGGGGGTGGGATAGAGACCCAGTACTTC
TRBV28	TRBJ1-5	NA	NA	CASRYGSPYSNQPQHF	TGTGCCAGCAGGTACGGATCCCCTTATAGCAATCAGCCCCAGCATTTT
TRBV19	TRBJ2-1	few	NA	CASRHRERNEQFF	TGTGCCAGTAGGCACAGGGAGCGCAATGAGCAGTTCTTC
TRBV7-2	TRBJ1-1	NA	TRBD1	CASIFGQGNTEAFF	TGTGCCAGCATCTTCGGACAGGGAAACACTGAAGCTTTCTTT
TRBV27	TRBJ2-7	NA	TRBD2	CASSSPGGQSYEQYF	TGTGCCAGCAGTTCTCCGGGGGGGCAGTCCTACGAGCAGTACTTC
TRBV7-2	TRBJ1-1	many	NA	CASSPRRVNTEAFF	TGTGCCAGCAGCCCTAGACGAGTGAACACTGAAGCTTTCTTT
TRBV28	TRBJ2-2	few	NA	CASKPGLPSTGELFF	TGTGCCAGCAAACCGGGACTCCCGAGTACCGGGGAGCTGTTTTTT
TRBV18	TRBJ1-5	NA	NA	CASSPGGLGISQHF	TGTGCCAGCTCACCAGGGGGCCTTGGGATATCCCAGCATTTT
TRBV28	TRBJ1-2	many	NA	CASSMTAYGYTF	TGTGCCAGCAGCATGACAGCCTATGGCTACACCTTC
TRBV5-1	TRBJ2-7	few	TRBD2	CASSWGDYSYEQYF	TGCGCCAGCAGCTGGGGGGACTACTCCTACGAGCAGTACTTC
TRBV7-2	TRBJ1-1	NA	NA	CASSVQLNTEAFF	TGTGCCAGCAGCGTTCAGTTGAACACTGAAGCTTTCTTT
TRBV15	TRBJ1-5	NA	NA	CATRLGYSNQPQHF	TGTGCCACCCGTTTGGGGTATAGCAATCAGCCCCAGCATTTT
TRBV19	TRBJ2-1	many	NA	CASSITNARGGSYNEQFF	TGTGCCAGTAGTATAACTAACGCCAGGGGCGGTTCCTACAATGAGCAGTTCTTC
TRBV19	TRBJ1-1	many	TRBD1	CASEGQMNTEAFF	TGTGCCAGTGAGGGACAGATGAACACTGAAGCTTTCTTT
TRBV7-2	TRBJ1-2	many	NA	CASSSRDAFPKNGYTF	TGTGCCAGCAGCTCCCGGGACGCCTTCCCTAAGAACGGCTACACCTTC
TRBV7-2	TRBJ2-2	many	NA	CASSFGRAGELFF	TGTGCCAGCAGCTTTGGTCGGGCCGGGGAGCTGTTTTTT
TRBV20-1	TRBJ1-1	many	NA	CSARDLGGFAEAFF	TGCAGTGCTAGAGATTTAGGAGGATTCGCTGAAGCTTTCTTT
TRBV5-5	TRBJ1-2	few	NA	CASSLQGNEGYTF	TGTGCCAGCAGCTTGCAGGGTAATGAGGGCTACACCTTC
TRBV19	TRBJ1-1	few	NA	CASSMPGTGAFF	TGTGCCAGTAGTATGCCCGGGACCGGGGCTTTCTTT
TRBV28	TRBJ2-6	many	NA	CASSMNRVRDSGANVLTF	TGTGCCAGCAGTATGAACAGGGTTCGGGACTCTGGGGCCAACGTCCTGACTTTC
TRBV29-1	TRBJ1-2	NA	NA	CSVDAVTNYGYTF	TGCAGCGTTGACGCGGTGACTAACTATGGCTACACCTTC
TRBV30	TRBJ2-4	NA	NA	CAWSQQGSWAKNIQYF	TGTGCCTGGAGCCAACAGGGATCTTGGGCCAAAAACATTCAGTACTTC
TRBV28	TRBJ1-2	few	NA	CASSPAGAGYGYTF	TGTGCCAGCAGTCCGGCGGGGGCCGGCTATGGCTACACCTTC
TRBV27	TRBJ1-2	many	NA	CASSLKDAGYGYTF	TGTGCCAGCAGTTTAAAGGATGCCGGCTATGGCTACACCTTC
TRBV6-2/TRBV6-3	TRBJ1-5	NA	TRBD1	CASSHKWRDRANQPQHF	TGTGCCAGCAGCCACAAGTGGCGGGACAGGGCTAATCAGCCCCAGCATTTT
TRBV30	TRBJ1-5	few	NA	CAWSTSGGQPQHF	TGTGCCTGGAGTACGAGCGGCGGCCAGCCCCAGCATTTT
TRBV7-2	TRBJ2-2	NA	TRBD2	CASSLARATSGRAGELFF	TGTGCCAGCAGCTTAGCGCGCGCAACTAGCGGGAGGGCCGGGGAGCTGTTTTTT
TRBV7-2	TRBJ1-1	many	TRBD1	CASSLQGATEAFF	TGTGCCAGCAGTTTACAGGGGGCGACTGAAGCTTTCTTT
TRBV7-2	TRBJ1-2	many	NA	CASSVPQGYYGYTF	TGTGCCAGCAGCGTCCCACAGGGCTACTATGGCTACACCTTC
TRBV6-2/TRBV6-3	TRBJ1-2	many	TRBD1	CASSYGMGTGYGYTF	TGTGCCAGCAGTTATGGGATGGGGACAGGCTATGGCTACACCTTC
TRBV15	TRBJ2-3	many	NA	CATSPSVSRTDTQYF	TGTGCCACCAGCCCTTCTGTGAGCCGCACAGATACGCAGTATTTT
TRBV11-2	TRBJ2-4	many	NA	CASSVTLGTNIQYF	TGTGCCAGCAGCGTAACCCTCGGGACAAACATTCAGTACTTC
TRBV20-1	TRBJ2-7	NA	TRBD2	CSASIAGAEQYF	TGCAGTGCTAGTATAGCGGGAGCCGAGCAGTACTTC
TRBV7-2	TRBJ2-4	many	TRBD2	CASSLVSSGRGAENIQYF	TGTGCCAGCAGCTTAGTTTCTAGCGGGAGGGGTGCGGAAAACATTCAGTACTTC
TRBV28	TRBJ1-1	few	NA	CASSFLQGRTEAFF	TGTGCCAGCAGTTTTCTCCAGGGTCGCACTGAAGCTTTCTTT